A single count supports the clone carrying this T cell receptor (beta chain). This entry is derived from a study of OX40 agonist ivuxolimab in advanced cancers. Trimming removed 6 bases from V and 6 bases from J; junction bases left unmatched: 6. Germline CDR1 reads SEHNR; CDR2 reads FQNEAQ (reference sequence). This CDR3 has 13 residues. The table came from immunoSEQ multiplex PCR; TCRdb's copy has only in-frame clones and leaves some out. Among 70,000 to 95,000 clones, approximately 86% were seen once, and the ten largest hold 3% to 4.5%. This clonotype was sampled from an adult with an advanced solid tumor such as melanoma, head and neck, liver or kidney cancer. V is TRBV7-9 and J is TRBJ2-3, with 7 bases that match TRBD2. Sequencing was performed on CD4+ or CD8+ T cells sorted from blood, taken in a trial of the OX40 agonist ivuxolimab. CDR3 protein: CASREGGPDTQYF. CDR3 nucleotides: TGTGCCAGCAGGGAGGGAGGGCCGGATACGCAGTATTTT.